This T cell receptor beta chain appears in the sequencing data of a study of early T cells in non-severe SARS-CoV-2 infection. Study in general: Sequencing of unsorted whole blood was done on bulk RNA, leaving chains unpaired.

Deletions cut 5 bases from V and 2 bases from J, with 11 bases between. The germline CDR1 and CDR2 sequences are SGHRS and YFSETQ. The CDR3 totals 13 residues. This clonotype was counted only a few times. Researchers tagged individual cDNA molecules with unique molecular identifiers. From the 5' RACE reads, TCRdb called clonotypes with MiXCR, one entry per CDR3 protein. The table has under 35,000 distinct CDR3 sequences, roughly 5.2% seen once. V and J are TRBV5-1 and TRBJ2-7, with D possibly being TRBD2 (6 bases). This TCR was recovered from an adult who was a healthcare worker with PCR-confirmed SARS-CoV-2 infection or an uninfected control (not recorded which). Input material: whole blood. The CDR3 loop is CASRVGGTYEQYF. In DNA form, the CDR3 reads TGCGCCAGCAGGGTGGGAGGAACCTACGAGCAGTACTTC.